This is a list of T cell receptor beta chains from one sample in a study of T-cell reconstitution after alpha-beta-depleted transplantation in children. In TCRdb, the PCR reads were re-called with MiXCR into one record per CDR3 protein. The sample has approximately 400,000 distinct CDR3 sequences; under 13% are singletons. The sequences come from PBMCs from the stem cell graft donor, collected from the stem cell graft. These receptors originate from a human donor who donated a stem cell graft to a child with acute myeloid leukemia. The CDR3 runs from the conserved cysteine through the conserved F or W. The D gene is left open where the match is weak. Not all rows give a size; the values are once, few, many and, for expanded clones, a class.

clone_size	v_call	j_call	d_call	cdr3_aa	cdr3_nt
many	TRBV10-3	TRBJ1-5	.	CAISDAGGRQPQHF	TGTGCCATCAGTGATGCCGGGGGCAGACAGCCCCAGCATTTT
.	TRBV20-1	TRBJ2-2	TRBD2	CCARDQGAGGKAGELFF	TGCTGTGCTAGAGATCAAGGAGCGGGAGGGAAAGCCGGGGAGCTGTTTTTT
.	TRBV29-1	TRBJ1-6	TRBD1	CSVQPQTGGALHF	TGCAGCGTCCAACCCCAAACAGGGGGGGCCCTCCACTTT
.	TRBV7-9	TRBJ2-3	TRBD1	CASSKDRGPLYF	TGTGCCAGCAGCAAGGACAGGGGGCCACTGTATTTT
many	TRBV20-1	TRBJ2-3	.	CSALPASGDTQYF	TGCAGTGCCCTTCCCGCGAGCGGCGATACGCAGTATTTT
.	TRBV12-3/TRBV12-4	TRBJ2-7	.	CASRRDIEQYF	TGTGCCAGCAGACGGGACATCGAGCAGTACTTC
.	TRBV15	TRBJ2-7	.	CATSSRSYEQYF	TGTGCCACCAGCAGTCGATCCTACGAGCAGTACTTC
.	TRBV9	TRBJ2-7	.	CASSVGGPTYEQYF	TGTGCCAGCAGCGTAGGAGGGCCTACCTACGAGCAGTACTTC
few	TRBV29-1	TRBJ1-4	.	CSVLVGQPINEKLFF	TGCAGCGTTCTTGTCGGACAGCCCATTAATGAAAAACTGTTTTTT
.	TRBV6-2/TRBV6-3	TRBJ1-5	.	CASSYRGRGNQPQHF	TGTGCCAGCAGTTACAGGGGACGGGGCAATCAGCCCCAGCATTTT
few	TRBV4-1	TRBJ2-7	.	CASSQGLEQYF	TGCGCCAGCAGCCAAGGCCTGGAGCAGTACTTC
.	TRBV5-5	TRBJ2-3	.	CASSLTVPPSTDTQYF	TGTGCCAGCAGCTTAACGGTTCCTCCTAGCACAGATACGCAGTATTTT
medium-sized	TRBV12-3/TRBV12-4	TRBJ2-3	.	CASSPALRERTNTDTQYF	TGTGCCAGCAGTCCAGCCCTAAGGGAGCGGACGAACACAGATACGCAGTATTTT
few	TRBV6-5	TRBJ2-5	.	CASSWRGGQETQYF	TGTGCCAGCAGTTGGAGGGGGGGTCAAGAGACCCAGTACTTC
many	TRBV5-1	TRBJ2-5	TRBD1	CASSFQGAQETQYF	TGCGCCAGCAGCTTTCAGGGGGCCCAAGAGACCCAGTACTTC
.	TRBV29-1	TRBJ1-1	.	CSVGGAYYAFF	TGCAGCGTTGGGGGGGCTTACTATGCTTTCTTT
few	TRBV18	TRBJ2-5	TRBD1	CASSPNRGRETQYF	TGTGCCAGCTCACCAAACAGGGGGCGAGAGACCCAGTACTTC
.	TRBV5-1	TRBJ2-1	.	CASSPDPTYYNEQFF	TGCGCCAGCAGTCCGGACCCTACCTACTACAATGAGCAGTTCTTC
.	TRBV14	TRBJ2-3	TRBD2	CASSQVVSGSWGTDTQYF	TGTGCCAGCAGCCAAGTCGTAAGCGGGAGCTGGGGCACAGATACGCAGTATTTT
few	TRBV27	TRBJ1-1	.	CASSFGTGVGTEAFF	TGTGCCAGCAGCTTCGGGACGGGAGTGGGCACTGAAGCTTTCTTT
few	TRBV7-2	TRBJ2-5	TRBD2	CASSSRALAGGTETQYF	TGTGCCAGCAGCTCCCGTGCCCTAGCGGGAGGAACGGAGACCCAGTACTTC
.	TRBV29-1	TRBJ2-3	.	CSVELGVDTQYF	TGCAGCGTTGAACTGGGGGTAGATACGCAGTATTTT
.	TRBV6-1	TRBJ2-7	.	CASSHNDYPEQYF	TGTGCCAGCAGTCATAACGACTACCCCGAGCAGTACTTC
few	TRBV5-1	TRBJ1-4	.	CASSLMGQINEKLFF	TGCGCCAGCAGCCTAATGGGACAAATTAATGAAAAACTGTTTTTT
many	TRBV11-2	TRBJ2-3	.	CASSFGRTGDLWADTQYF	TGTGCCAGCAGCTTCGGCAGGACGGGGGACCTTTGGGCAGATACGCAGTATTTT
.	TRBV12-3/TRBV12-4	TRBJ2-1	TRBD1	CASSFDFEGADSYNEQFF	TGTGCCAGCAGTTTTGATTTTGAGGGGGCCGATTCGTACAATGAGCAGTTCTTC
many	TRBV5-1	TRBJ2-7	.	CASSRDTAYEQYF	TGTGCCAGCAGCCGGGACACTGCCTACGAGCAGTACTTC
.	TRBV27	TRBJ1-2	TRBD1	CASSSTGDVGYTF	TGTGCCAGCAGTTCGACAGGGGACGTGGGCTACACCTTC
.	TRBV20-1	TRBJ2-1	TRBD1	CSATGTDNNEQFF	TGCAGTGCCACCGGGACAGACAACAATGAGCAGTTCTTC
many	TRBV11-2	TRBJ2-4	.	CASTRDTTGRAVQYF	TGTGCCAGCACCCGGGACACCACGGGACGCGCCGTTCAGTACTTC
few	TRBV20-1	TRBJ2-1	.	CSADPRDNEQFF	TGCAGTGCGGATCCCAGGGACAATGAGCAGTTCTTC
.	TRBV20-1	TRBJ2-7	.	CSARRTDEQYF	TGCAGTGCTAGGAGGACAGACGAGCAGTACTTC
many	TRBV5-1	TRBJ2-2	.	CASSLASVVTGELFF	TGCGCCAGCAGCTTGGCCTCAGTAGTCACCGGGGAGCTGTTTTTT
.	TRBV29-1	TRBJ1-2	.	CSVPTPGGGYTF	TGCAGCGTCCCAACGCCCGGGGGGGGCTACACCTTC
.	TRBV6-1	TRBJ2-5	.	CASSPFIVPETQYF	TGTGCCAGCAGCCCCTTTATAGTCCCCGAGACCCAGTACTTC
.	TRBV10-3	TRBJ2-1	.	CAISESIGTPDNEQFF	TGTGCCATCAGTGAGTCGATAGGGACGCCGGACAATGAGCAGTTCTTC
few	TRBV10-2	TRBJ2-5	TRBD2	CASRVGLVLGASQYF	TGCGCCAGCAGAGTGGGACTAGTCTTGGGGGCGTCCCAGTACTTC
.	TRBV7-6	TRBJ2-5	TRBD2	CASSSKAGYQETQYF	TGTGCCAGCAGCTCTAAAGCGGGGTACCAAGAGACCCAGTACTTC